This TCR beta chain was captured by sequencing in a study of T-cell memory formation after mild COVID-19. Study at large: TCR clusters were mostly confined to one donor each.

Notes on this clonotype: Its target is unknown.

Study-wide results and limits: Mainly CM and EM harbored the contracting CD4+ clones; mainly EMRA harbored the CD8+ ones. Pre-infection memory already had some responding clones, implying cross-reactive memory joined. There was a balanced CD4/CD8 profile in clones contracting day 15 to 85, and later expanders leaned CD4+.

TCRdb reprocessed the 5' RACE reads via MiXCR and lists one record per CDR3 protein. The table lists a few hundred thousand distinct CDR3 sequences, around 10% of them singletons, with around 20% in the top ten. The sequence derives from a man aged 18 to 30 who had mild COVID-19 (a few samples of this study predate the infection). Cell type and time point are not known. Sequences were obtained from PBMCs or a T cell subset sorted from them (not recorded which).

CDR3 DNA: TGTGCCAGCAGCCCCACAGGAGCCGACCTCTACGAGCAGTACTTC. It is translated as CASSPTGADLYEQYF. This chain links TRBV4-2 with TRBJ2-7, with D maybe TRBD1 (5 bases). Trimming took 4 bases from V and 3 from J, leaving 16 bases between them. The germline CDR1 and CDR2 sequences are LGHNA and YNFKEQ. The CDR3 is 15 amino acids.